Below, 30 T cell receptor beta chains from the same sample are listed, as sequenced in a study of blood T cell repertoires in COVID-19. Produced via immunoSEQ multiplex PCR; TCRdb's table is partial and in-frame only. The repertoire consists of 76,000 or so clones, with about 90% occurring once and the leading ten covering around 5.8%. The sample comprised peripheral blood. The receptor source for this set is a human donor in a cohort sampled during active COVID-19.

The chain combines TRBV27 with TRBJ2-7; D remains ambiguous. The ends were cut back, 3 bases at V and 1 base at J, with 7 bases in the middle. Germline lookup yields CDR1 MNHEY and CDR2 SMNVEV (reference sequence). The CDR3 has 13 amino acids. Written as DNA, the CDR3 is TGTGCCAGCAGTTTGCAAGAGTCCTACGAGCAGTACTTC. It specifies CASSLQESYEQYF.

The rearrangement uses TRBV11-3 and TRBJ2-7, with D maybe TRBD1 (6 bases). The V gene lost 5 bases and the J gene lost 3 bases, with 11 bases spanning the gap. The CDR3 is 13 amino acids. Germline V gives CDR1 SGHNT, CDR2 YENEEA. The CDR3 protein is CASSHGQSYEQYF. In DNA form, the CDR3 reads TGTGCCAGCAGCCACGGACAGAGCTACGAGCAGTACTTC.

The CDR3 region is CASSPYNGELFF. CDR3 DNA: TGTGCCAGCAGCCCCTATAACGGGGAGCTGTTTTTT. The chain carries TRBV13 and TRBJ2-2; D gene unclear. V lost 5 bases and J 7 bases, leaving 8 bases between the germline ends. The CDR3 totals 12 residues. Germline V gene lookup returns CDR1 PRHDT and CDR2 FYEKMQ (reference sequence).

The chain recombines TRBV6-6 with TRBJ2-7, with 8 positions matching TRBD2. V shed 5 bases, J shed 0 bases, and the junction held 9 bases outside the gene matches. Germline loops: CDR1 MNHNY, CDR2 SVGAGI (reference sequence). The CDR3 sequence is 16 residues long. The CDR3 DNA is TGTGCCAGCAGTCGACCGAGCGGGGGTCTCTCCTACGAGCAGTACTTC. It codes for CASSRPSGGLSYEQYF.

V usage is TRBV6-2 or TRBV6-3 and J usage is TRBJ2-1; a weak D match, TRBD1 (5 bases). With 2 bases removed from V and 2 bases from J, the gap between germline ends came to 10 bases. This CDR3 is 15 amino acids long. CDR1 MNHEY and CDR2 SVGEGT come from the germline V gene. In nucleotides, the CDR3 is TGTGCCAGCAGTTACCTGGCAGGGACCTACAATGAGCAGTTCTTC. It yields the protein CASSYLAGTYNEQFF.

J is TRBJ1-2 and V is TRBV2; the match to TRBD1 covers 10 bases. CDR3 length equals 13 residues. Germline CDR1 and CDR2: SNHLY and FYNNEI. The junction had 5 bases not matched to a gene; V was cut back by 6 bases and J by 7 bases. The CDR3 here is CASSRQGAVGYTF. The CDR3, as DNA: TGTGCCAGCAGCCGACAGGGGGCGGTTGGCTACACCTTC.

V is TRBV30 and J is TRBJ2-2, with 7 bases fitting TRBD1. CDR1 and CDR2 from the germline V gene are GTSNPN and SVGIG (reference sequence). The CDR3 has 17 amino acids. The V segment lost 5 bases and the J segment 0 bases; nucleotides outside the gene matches: 12. CDR3 nucleotides: TGTGCCTGGGACAGGGACACTCGTCTTTCGAACACCGGGGAGCTGTTTTTT. Translation: CAWDRDTRLSNTGELFF.

The rearrangement joins TRBV10-3 to TRBJ2-1, with TRBD2 identical over 15 bases. CDR3 length: 16 residues. Germline loops: CDR1 ENHRY, CDR2 SYGVKD. The trim removed 5 bases at V and 8 bases at J, leaving 7 bases unmatched. CDR3 DNA: TGTGCCATCAGTACAGGACTAGCGGGGGGGCCGGATGAGCAGTTCTTC. Residues: CAISTGLAGGPDEQFF.

The chain has TRBV15 and TRBJ1-1; no clear D. Germline V lookup: CDR1 LNHNV, CDR2 YYDKDF (reference sequence). This CDR3 has 13 residues. The V end lost 3 bases, the J end lost 8 bases, and 13 bases lay between the germline ends. The CDR3 DNA reads as TGTGCCACCAGCAGGGGAGAAGAGCGGGAAGCTTTCTTT. It translates to CATSRGEEREAFF.

V usage is TRBV7-2 and J usage is TRBJ1-4, with 8 bases that match TRBD1. The CDR3 has 14 residues. Losses at the gene ends were 5 bases for V and 7 bases for J; bases not matched to a gene: 6. Germline-derived CDR1 and CDR2 are SGHTA and FQGNSA. The CDR3 here is CASSPDRESEKLFF. Here the CDR3 DNA reads TGTGCCAGCAGCCCGGACAGGGAGTCTGAAAAACTGTTTTTT.

V is TRBV18 and J is TRBJ2-2; D gene ambiguous. Germline V gives CDR1 KGHSH, CDR2 LQKENI. The CDR3 covers 16 residues. Trimming left V 2 bases short and J 0 bases short, with 10 bases between. The CDR3 DNA is TGTGCCAGCTCACCAGTGAGGTATACGAACACCGGGGAGCTGTTTTTT. Encoded protein: CASSPVRYTNTGELFF. The variable domain in full, with the rest retrieved from reference TRBV18 and TRBJ2-2, is NAGVMQNPRHLVRRRGQEARLRCSPMKGHSHVYWYRQLPEEGLKFMVYLQKENIIDESGMPKERFSAEFPKEGPSILRIQQVVRGDSAAYFCASSPVRYTNTGELFFGEGSRLTVL.

This clone has a single count. The genes are TRBV7-3 and TRBJ2-7; 9 positions match TRBD2. The CDR3 length is 14 residues. V lost 2 bases, J lost 6 bases, and 5 bases stayed unmatched. Germline V gene lookup returns CDR1 SGHTA and CDR2 FQGTGA. The CDR3 DNA is TGTGCCAGCAGCTTACTAGCGGGGAAAAGCGAGCAGTACTTC. Protein sequence: CASSLLAGKSEQYF.

This clone was counted a single time. J is TRBJ2-7 and V is TRBV20-1; D is uncertain. This CDR3 spans 11 amino acids. Trimming took 3 bases from V and 3 from J, leaving 6 bases between them. Germline lookup yields CDR1 DFQATT and CDR2 SNEGSKA (reference sequence). The CDR3 protein is CSARGYYEQYF. CDR3 sequence (DNA): TGCAGTGCTAGGGGCTACTACGAGCAGTACTTC.

This chain connects TRBV27 to TRBJ1-1, with 9 nucleotides matching TRBD1. This CDR3 has 15 amino acids. Unmatched junction bases numbered 11, after V lost 6 bases and J lost 6 bases. Germline lookup yields CDR1 MNHEY and CDR2 SMNVEV (reference sequence). CDR3 residues: CASSTMDRGDPEAFF. CDR3 sequence (DNA): TGTGCCAGCAGCACGATGGACAGGGGAGACCCTGAAGCTTTCTTT.

This clone appeared a few times. This rearrangement joins TRBV7-3 to TRBJ1-2; D possibly corresponds to TRBD1 (6 bases). Germline values: CDR1 SGHTA, CDR2 FQGTGA. The CDR3 sequence is 13 residues long. V gave up 0 bases and J gave up 7 bases, with 9 bases separating them. The CDR3 protein is CASSLTQGSGYTF. The CDR3 nucleotides read TGTGCCAGCAGCTTAACACAGGGTTCTGGCTACACCTTC.

The chain employs TRBV6-5 and TRBJ2-3; D is uncertain. Looked up from germline, CDR1 is MNHEY and CDR2 is SVGAGI. V was shortened by 3 bases and J by 8 bases, with 21 bases between the two germline ends. The CDR3 has 16 residues. The CDR3 region is CASSYNRLPITGTQYF. The CDR3 DNA reads as TGTGCCAGCAGTTATAATCGTCTCCCTATAACTGGTACGCAGTATTTT.

The V call is TRBV7-8, the J call TRBJ2-2; TRBD1 aligns across 10 bases. The ends lost 2 bases at V and 4 bases at J; junction bases unmatched: 10. The germline V gene encodes CDR1 SGHVS and CDR2 FQNEAQ. This CDR3 has 18 amino acids. CDR3 DNA sequence: TGTGCCAGCAGCTTAAGACTCGGACAGGGGGTAGGCACCGGGGAGCTGTTTTTT. The encoded protein is CASSLRLGQGVGTGELFF.

The chain has TRBV7-2 and TRBJ1-5, with D possibly matching TRBD1 (6 bases). The length of the CDR3 is 15 residues. Trimming stripped 2 bases from V and 7 bases from J, with 15 bases between. Germline assignment: CDR1 SGHTA and CDR2 FQGNSA. The CDR3 DNA sequence: TGTGCCAGCAGCTTAAGGGCAGGGGTTGGGCAGCCCCAGCATTTT. This encodes CASSLRAGVGQPQHF.

The sample holds one count of this clone. V usage is TRBV27 and J usage is TRBJ1-1; D not certain. The CDR3 consists of 16 residues. V was trimmed by 3 bases and J by 4 bases, leaving 18 bases between them. The germline V gene encodes CDR1 MNHEY and CDR2 SMNVEV (reference sequence). The CDR3 coding sequence is TGTGCCAGCAGTTTTGGTTGGGGAGGAGGTAGCACTGAAGCTTTCTTT. The encoded protein is CASSFGWGGGSTEAFF.

The J gene is TRBJ1-1, the V gene TRBV10-3, with a possible D match to TRBD1 (5 bases). V was shortened by 4 bases and J by 5 bases, with 11 bases between the two germline ends. Germline V CDR1 and CDR2: ENHRY, SYGVKD. CDR3 size: 13 residues. CDR3 DNA sequence: TGTGCCATCAGTGGGGGCGGGGGGACTGAAGCTTTCTTT. It specifies CAISGGGGTEAFF.

This clone was seen just once. V is TRBV9 and J is TRBJ1-2; TRBD1 might be the D (6 bases). Looked up from germline, CDR1 is SGDLS and CDR2 is YYNGEE. The CDR3 spans 15 residues. Trimming cost V 2 bases and J 1 base, with 12 bases left between them. The CDR3 here is CASSVEQGYNYGYTF. DNA for the CDR3: TGTGCCAGCAGCGTTGAACAGGGCTATAACTATGGCTACACCTTC.

The V call is TRBV7-6, the J call TRBJ2-1; 9 bases agree with TRBD2. CDR3 length equals 15 residues. V gave up 1 base and J gave up 5 bases; unmatched junction bases: 3. Germline-derived CDR1 and CDR2 are SGHVS and FNYEAQ. In DNA, the CDR3 is TGTGCCAGCAGCTTAGGGGCTAGCGGGGACAATGAGCAGTTCTTC. It is translated as CASSLGASGDNEQFF.

This sequence joins TRBV3-1 (or the pseudogene TRBV3-2) and TRBJ1-6; 7 nucleotides match TRBD1. Germline V gene sequence: CDR1 LGHDT, CDR2 YNNKEL (reference sequence). The CDR3 consists of 15 residues. J lost 7 bases, V lost 7 bases, and 10 bases had no gene match. This CDR3 is CASTPRDRPNSPLHF. The CDR3 nucleotides read TGTGCCAGCACCCCACGGGACAGACCAAATTCACCCCTCCACTTT.

The gene calls are TRBV9 and TRBJ2-1, with 7 bases lining up with TRBD2. Germline values: CDR1 SGDLS, CDR2 YYNGEE. This CDR3 contains 16 residues. The ends lost 3 bases at V and 1 base at J; junction bases unmatched: 7. The CDR3 nucleotides are TGTGCCAGCAGCGCAAGAGGCGGGGGATCCTACAATGAGCAGTTCTTC. Amino acid sequence: CASSARGGGSYNEQFF.

V usage is TRBV15 and J usage is TRBJ1-2; 9 bases align to TRBD1. V lost 6 bases to trimming and J lost 3 bases; unmatched junction nucleotides: 5. The CDR3 sequence is 14 residues long. Germline values: CDR1 LNHNV, CDR2 YYDKDF (reference sequence). The CDR3 DNA reads TGTGCCACCAGTCCGACAGGGGGGGACTATGGCTACACCTTC. Protein: CATSPTGGDYGYTF. Filled out from reference TRBV15 and TRBJ1-2, the complete variable domain reads DAMVIQNPRYQVTQFGKPVTLSCSQTLNHNVMYWYQQKSSQAPKLLFHYYDKDFNNEADTPDNFQSRRPNTSFCFLDIRSPGLGDTAMYLCATSPTGGDYGYTFGSGTRLTVV.

The rearrangement joins TRBV12-5 to TRBJ2-6; TRBD1 agrees at 7 bases. The V and J ends lost 3 bases and 0 bases, in that order; junction bases with no gene match: 8. The CDR3 extends over 18 amino acids. Germline V CDR1 and CDR2: LGHNT, FRNRAP. The CDR3 coding sequence is TGTGCTAGTGGTTTAGTGGGACAGTACCTCTCTGGGGCCAACGTCCTGACTTTC. This gives the protein CASGLVGQYLSGANVLTF.

The CDR3 sequence is CASSSLQGEMNTEAFF. CDR3 bases: TGTGCCAGCAGCTCCCTACAGGGGGAGATGAACACTGAAGCTTTCTTT. This sequence joins TRBV7-3 and TRBJ1-1, with 8 bases matching TRBD1. V gave up 4 bases and J gave up 0 bases; unmatched junction bases: 7. This CDR3 region has 16 residues. Germline CDR1 reads SGHTA; CDR2 reads FQGTGA.

This clone was detected only once. V is TRBV10-1 and J is TRBJ2-2; D not resolved. Germline V lookup: CDR1 WNHNN, CDR2 SYGVQD (reference sequence). This CDR3 spans 13 amino acids. V lost 3 bases and J lost 7, with 9 bases in between. The CDR3 spells CASSDFALGELFF. The CDR3 DNA sequence: TGCGCCAGCAGTGATTTCGCGCTCGGGGAGCTGTTTTTT.

This clone was picked up one time. The CDR3 DNA reads TGCAGTGCTAGTGGGGGAGGGCAAGAGACCCAGTACTTC. Translated: CSASGGGQETQYF. The chain couples TRBV20-1 to TRBJ2-5; TRBD2 matches at 7 bases. This CDR3 region has 13 residues. With 3 bases clipped from V and 2 bases from J, the junction kept 3 bases outside the gene matches. Germline-derived CDR1 and CDR2 are DFQATT and SNEGSKA (reference sequence).

The chain employs TRBV24-1 and TRBJ2-5; 10 bases match TRBD1. The junction had 7 bases not matched to a gene; V was cut back by 4 bases and J by 3 bases. Germline V CDR1 and CDR2: KGHDR, SFDVKD. The CDR3 contains 16 residues. The CDR3 region has the DNA TGTGCCACCAGTGACGGCGCGGGACAGGGGAAAGAGACCCAGTACTTC. Its protein product is CATSDGAGQGKETQYF.